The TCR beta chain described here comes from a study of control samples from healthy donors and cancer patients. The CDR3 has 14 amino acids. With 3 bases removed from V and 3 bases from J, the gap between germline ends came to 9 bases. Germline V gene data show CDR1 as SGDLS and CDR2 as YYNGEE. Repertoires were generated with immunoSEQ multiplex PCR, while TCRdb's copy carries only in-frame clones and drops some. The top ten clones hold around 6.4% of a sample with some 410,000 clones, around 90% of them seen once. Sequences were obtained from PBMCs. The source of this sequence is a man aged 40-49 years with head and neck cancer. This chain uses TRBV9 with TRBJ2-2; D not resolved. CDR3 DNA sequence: TGTGCCAGCAGCGCCGACATATACACCGGGGAGCTGTTTTTT. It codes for CASSADIYTGELFF.